This TCR beta chain came from a study of monozygotic twins with inflammatory bowel disease. Overall study findings and caveats: IBD patients displayed reduced TCRbeta diversity (inverse Simpson) when set against healthy co-twins.

Details on this clonotype: The target antigen is unknown.

The CDR3 contains 16 residues. CDR1 is MDHEN, CDR2 SYDVKM, per germline. Across eight separate reactions for each sample, cDNA was made. Addition of UMIs with a 6-nucleotide sample barcode was achieved by template switching. TCRdb reanalyzed the 5' RACE reads, giving one entry per CDR3 protein sequence and no DNA. This sample's table has 300,000 to 400,000 distinct CDR3 sequences. V is TRBV28 and J is TRBJ2-5; TCRdb proposes TRBD1, but this gene call is untestable without DNA. The origin of this receptor is a human donor with ulcerative colitis or Crohn's disease, or a healthy co-twin of an affected twin (not recorded which). The sequencing input was blood. CDR3 in amino acids: CATLPLDRGHQETQYF.